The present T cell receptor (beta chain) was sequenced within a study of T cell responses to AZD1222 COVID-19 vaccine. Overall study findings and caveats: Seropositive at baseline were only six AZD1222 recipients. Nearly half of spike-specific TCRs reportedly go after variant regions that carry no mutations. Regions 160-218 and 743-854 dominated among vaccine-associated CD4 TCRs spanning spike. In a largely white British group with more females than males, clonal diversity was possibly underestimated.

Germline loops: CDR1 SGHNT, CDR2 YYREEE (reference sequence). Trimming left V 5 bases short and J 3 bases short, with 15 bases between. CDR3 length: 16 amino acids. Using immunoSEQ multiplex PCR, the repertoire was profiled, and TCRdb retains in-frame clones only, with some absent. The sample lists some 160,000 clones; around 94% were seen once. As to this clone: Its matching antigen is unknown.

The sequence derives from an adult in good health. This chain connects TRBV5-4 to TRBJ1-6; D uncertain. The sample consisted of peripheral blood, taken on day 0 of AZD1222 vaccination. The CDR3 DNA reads TGTGCCAGCAGAAACATACGTTCCAACTATAATTCACCCCTCCACTTT. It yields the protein CASRNIRSNYNSPLHF.